This T cell receptor beta chain was identified during a study of T cells in Graves' hyperthyroidism and ophthalmopathy. Germline V lookup: CDR1 SGHRS, CDR2 YFSETQ. V was clipped by 5 bases and J by 2 bases, with 14 bases between them. The CDR3 spans 15 residues. Amplification targeted TCR beta CDR3 regions from RNA transcripts. The study used the HTBI primer set for a first-round RT-PCR of the TCR CDR3. One entry per CDR3 protein, called by TCRdb with MiXCR from the multiplex PCR reads. The sample shows under 800,000 distinct CDR3 sequences, about 14% of them seen only once. The table lists this clonotype with a few counts.

The chain recombines TRBV5-1 with TRBJ1-5; a possible D gene is TRBD1 (5 bases). The clonotype comes from a woman aged 18 to 35 with Graves' hyperthyroidism. The sequencing sample was made of blood. This CDR3 is CASSAEGRRNQPQHF. The CDR3 coding sequence is TGCGCCAGCAGTGCCGAGGGGCGCCGCAATCAGCCCCAGCATTTT. Filled out from reference TRBV5-1 and TRBJ1-5, the complete variable domain reads KAGVTQTPRYLIKTRGQQVTLSCSPISGHRSVSWYQQTPGQGLQFLFEYFSETQRNKGNFPGRFSGRQFSNSRSEMNVSTLELGDSALYLCASSAEGRRNQPQHFGDGTRLSIL.